Here is one T cell receptor beta chain with its context. The antigen remains undetermined. Trimming stripped 0 bases from V and 8 bases from J, with 11 bases between. Germline CDR1 SGHRS, CDR2 YFSETQ. The CDR3 covers 13 residues. This specimen comes from a study of shared clonotypes between healthy human individuals. Findings and limits, study-wide: Some naive CD4 clonotypes, around 4.7%, turned up in common across several donors. Larger estimated richness was generally recorded for naive subsets relative to memory subsets.

Using immunoSEQ multiplex PCR, the repertoire was profiled, and TCRdb retains in-frame clones only, with some absent. The table records approximately 2.4 million clones, roughly 95% of them present only once. Sequencing used naive CD4+ T cells sorted from blood. Subset specified: CD45RA+ positively selected. V and J are TRBV5-1 and TRBJ1-2; D is possibly TRBD1 (5 bases). The sequence derives from a man aged 18 to 30 in good health. The CDR3 nucleotides are TGCGCCAGCAGCTTGGGGGACGCTTGGGGCTACACCTTC. Protein: CASSLGDAWGYTF. Based on the CDR3 plus reference TRBV5-1 and TRBJ1-2, the full variable domain is KAGVTQTPRYLIKTRGQQVTLSCSPISGHRSVSWYQQTPGQGLQFLFEYFSETQRNKGNFPGRFSGRQFSNSRSEMNVSTLELGDSALYLCASSLGDAWGYTFGSGTRLTVV.